This is a list of T cell receptor beta chains from one sample in a study of beta chain features in type 1 diabetes. Data came from immunoSEQ multiplex PCR; TCRdb stores just in-frame clones and leaves some out. The sample lists 90,000 to 110,000 clones; 40% were seen once. Sequences were obtained from stem cell memory CD4+ T cells from blood. Receptors were obtained from a woman between 18 and 30 years old in good health. Each CDR3 is given with its conserved first and last residue. Fields, in order: clone size, V gene, J gene, D gene, CDR3 DNA, CDR3 protein. The D gene is left open where the match is weak. Clone size, where shown, is once, few, many, or a class for clones that have expanded.

few,TRBV6-6,TRBJ1-5,NA,TGTGCCAGCAGTTACTCCCTTCTGCAGCCCCAGCATTTT,CASSYSLLQPQHF
NA,TRBV11-2,TRBJ2-7,NA,TGTGCCAGCAGGGTGAGGGCCGGGTCCTACGAGCAGTACTTC,CASRVRAGSYEQYF
few,TRBV29-1,TRBJ2-5,NA,TGCAGCGTTGAATTCGTACAAGAGACCCAGTACTTC,CSVEFVQETQYF
NA,TRBV28,TRBJ2-3,TRBD2,TGTGCCACCCGGACTAGCGGGAGGGGTACGCAGTATTTT,CATRTSGRGTQYF
few,TRBV11-2,TRBJ1-1,TRBD1,TGTGCCAGCAGCTTGTCAGGGGGTTGGACTGAAGCTTTCTTT,CASSLSGGWTEAFF
NA,TRBV19,TRBJ2-3,NA,TGTGCCAGTAGGGCAGGGATCCCAGATACGCAGTATTTT,CASRAGIPDTQYF
NA,TRBV5-1,TRBJ1-1,NA,TGCGCCAGCAGCTTGGGTACAGGGTGGACTGAAGCTTTCTTT,CASSLGTGWTEAFF
NA,TRBV7-2,TRBJ1-2,NA,TGTGCCAGCAGCTTACGCAGGGGCGAGTATGGCTACACCTTC,CASSLRRGEYGYTF
NA,TRBV19,TRBJ1-2,NA,TGTGCCAGTAAGGAGAGGATCTATGGCTACACCTTC,CASKERIYGYTF
few,TRBV5-1,TRBJ2-7,NA,TGCGCCAGCAGCTTCGACAGGACCTCCTACGAGCAGTACTTC,CASSFDRTSYEQYF
NA,TRBV18,TRBJ1-5,TRBD1,TGTGCCAGCTCACCCGACAGGGGCAATCAGCCCCAGCATTTT,CASSPDRGNQPQHF
NA,TRBV7-9,TRBJ1-2,NA,TGTGCCAGCAGCTTAGAAACCCGGACAGTATTCTATGGCTACACCTTC,CASSLETRTVFYGYTF
NA,TRBV19,TRBJ2-6,TRBD1,TGTGCCAGTAGTCTCAGGGGGCCTGGGGCCAACGTCCTGACTTTC,CASSLRGPGANVLTF
NA,TRBV30,TRBJ1-1,NA,TGTGCCTGGAGGATATCTAAGAACACTGAAGCTTTCTTT,CAWRISKNTEAFF
NA,TRBV28,TRBJ1-5,NA,TGTGCCAGCAGTTTTGGTCATCCGGGGCAGCCCCAGCATTTT,CASSFGHPGQPQHF
NA,TRBV5-1,TRBJ1-1,NA,TGCGCCAGCAGCTCGACAGCCCTGAACACTGAAGCTTTCTTT,CASSSTALNTEAFF
NA,TRBV2,TRBJ2-1,NA,TGTGCCAGCAGTGAGAGGAGGGCCTATGAGCAGTTCTTC,CASSERRAYEQFF
NA,TRBV30,TRBJ2-2,NA,TGTGCCTGGACAGGAGGGCCCGGGGAGCTGTTTTTT,CAWTGGPGELFF
once,TRBV7-9,TRBJ1-1,TRBD1,TGTGCCAGCAGGCGACAGGGTTCCGTCATGAACACTGAAGCTTTCTTT,CASRRQGSVMNTEAFF
NA,TRBV15,TRBJ1-1,TRBD1,TGTGCCACTGCTGGGACAGTCCGAACTGAAGCTTTCTTT,CATAGTVRTEAFF
NA,TRBV6-5,TRBJ1-2,NA,TGTGCCAGCAGTTACTCCGGGAGGATCTATGGCTACACCTTC,CASSYSGRIYGYTF
NA,TRBV7-2,TRBJ2-7,NA,TGTGCCAGCAGATGGCCCGGGGTCTCCTACGAGCAGTACTTC,CASRWPGVSYEQYF
few,TRBV28,TRBJ2-1,NA,TGTGCCAGCAGCCCTCCTAGCTCCTACAATGAGCAGTTCTTC,CASSPPSSYNEQFF
few,TRBV2,TRBJ2-5,NA,TGTGCCAGCAGTGATAGGAGAAGACAAGAGACCCAGTACTTC,CASSDRRRQETQYF
few,TRBV29-1,TRBJ2-7,TRBD1,TGCAGCGTTAGGTTCGACAGGGGCTACGAGCAGTACTTC,CSVRFDRGYEQYF
once,TRBV19,TRBJ2-1,TRBD2,TGTGCCAGTACTACGGGAGGCTCCTACAATGAGCAGTTCTTC,CASTTGGSYNEQFF
few,TRBV7-2,TRBJ2-1,TRBD2,TGTGCCAGCAGCATTAGCGGGAGGGCCAACAATGAGCAGTTCTTC,CASSISGRANNEQFF
few,TRBV9,TRBJ1-2,NA,TGTGCCAGCGGAAGGGGGGAGGGCTATGGCTACACCTTC,CASGRGEGYGYTF
few,TRBV2,TRBJ2-3,TRBD2,TGTGCCACCAAGACTAGCGGAGGGGGGGATACGCAGTATTTT,CATKTSGGGDTQYF
NA,TRBV29-1,TRBJ2-4,NA,TGCAGCGTAGGACTTATCGGGGAAAACATTCAGTACTTC,CSVGLIGENIQYF
few,TRBV18,TRBJ2-1,TRBD1,TGTGCCAGCTCACCAAGGACAGGGGAGAATGAGCAGTTCTTC,CASSPRTGENEQFF
NA,TRBV6-4,TRBJ2-6,NA,TGTGCCAGCAGTGACCGAACAGCCTCTGGGGCCAACGTCCTGACTTTC,CASSDRTASGANVLTF
NA,TRBV7-2,TRBJ1-5,NA,TGTGCCAGCAGCTTAGTGGGCAACAATCAGCCCCAGCATTTT,CASSLVGNNQPQHF
NA,TRBV7-9,TRBJ1-1,NA,TGTGCCACCTGGGAGGTAGTAGGGGAGATGAGGAGATCGGACACTGAAGCTTTCTTT,CATWEVVGEMRRSDTEAFF
once,TRBV7-8,TRBJ2-5,TRBD2,TGTGCCAGCAGCTTATTTACTAGCGGCCAAGAGACCCAGTACTTC,CASSLFTSGQETQYF
few,TRBV18,TRBJ2-2,NA,TGTGCCAGCTCACCAATTAAAACAGCCAACACCGGGGAGCTGTTTTTT,CASSPIKTANTGELFF
NA,TRBV4-1,TRBJ1-6,NA,TGCGCCAGCAGCCAGATCTCGACGGGGAGCTCCTATAATTCACCCCTCCACTTT,CASSQISTGSSYNSPLHF
few,TRBV28,TRBJ2-7,NA,TGTGCCAGCAGTTACGCGGGACCACGGGACGAGCAGTACTTC,CASSYAGPRDEQYF
NA,TRBV7-2,TRBJ2-2,TRBD2,TGTGCCAGCAGCCGCACGCTAGCGGGGGCGAACACCGGGGAGCTGTTTTTT,CASSRTLAGANTGELFF
NA,TRBV5-1,TRBJ2-5,NA,TGCGCCAGCAGCCCTTGGACTTTTCAAGAGACCCAGTACTTC,CASSPWTFQETQYF
NA,TRBV7-2,TRBJ1-5,NA,TGTGCCAGCAGCTTACGGGAGGCCAATCAGCCCCAGCATTTT,CASSLREANQPQHF
NA,TRBV5-1,TRBJ2-7,TRBD2,TGCGCCAGCAGCTTGGCTCTAGCGGGAGTCGACGAGCAGTACTTC,CASSLALAGVDEQYF
NA,TRBV5-4,TRBJ1-2,NA,TGTGCCAGCAGCCCAGGACGGGGAGACTATGGCTACACCTTC,CASSPGRGDYGYTF
few,TRBV6-1,TRBJ2-3,NA,TGTGCCAGCAACAGGGGCACAGATACGCAGTATTTT,CASNRGTDTQYF
NA,TRBV7-2,TRBJ2-3,TRBD2,TGTGCCAGCAGCTTAGCGCGACTAGCGGGAGCGGGGGGAGATACGCAGTATTTT,CASSLARLAGAGGDTQYF
few,TRBV7-2,TRBJ2-7,TRBD2,TGTGCCAGCAATAGCGGGGGTTTCTCCTACGAGCAGTACTTC,CASNSGGFSYEQYF
NA,TRBV5-5,TRBJ2-3,NA,TGTGCCAGCAGCTTGCAGGTGATCACAGATACGCAGTATTTT,CASSLQVITDTQYF
NA,TRBV27,TRBJ1-3,NA,TGTGCCAGCAGTCCTCGAGCTGGAAACACCATATATTTT,CASSPRAGNTIYF
NA,TRBV18,TRBJ2-5,TRBD2,TGTGCCAGCTCACCACTAGCGGGAGAGTTCGTAGAGACCCAGTACTTC,CASSPLAGEFVETQYF
few,TRBV7-8,TRBJ1-1,TRBD1,TGTGCCAGCAGCCCCCCGACAGGGATTACTGAAGCTTTCTTT,CASSPPTGITEAFF
NA,TRBV7-9,TRBJ1-4,NA,TGTGCCAGCAGCCCCACAGGGATTACTAATGAAAAACTGTTTTTT,CASSPTGITNEKLFF